This T cell receptor (beta chain) was found in a study of T cells in Graves' hyperthyroidism and ophthalmopathy. Study at large: Peripheral blood draws took place at initial diagnosis, ahead of any treatment. Findings and limits, study-wide: The model foresaw ophthalmopathy a median around 6 months prior to onset. Appearing also in blood were most of the thyroid clonotypes expanded above 0.001.

Every diagnosis used clinical symptoms, serum thyroxine and TRAb, thyroid ultrasound and orbital computed tomography. Amplification of TCR beta CDR3 regions was performed using RNA transcripts as template. With the HTBI primer set, the TCR CDR3 went through a first round of RT-PCR. TCRdb re-derived calls from the multiplex PCR reads in MiXCR, one entry per CDR3 protein. The sample shows a few hundred thousand distinct CDR3 sequences, approximately 16% of them seen only once. CDR3 size: 16 residues. J lost 7 bases, V lost 2 bases, and 6 bases had no gene match. Germline V lookup: CDR1 SGHTA, CDR2 FQGNSA. Note on this clonotype: The antigen is unknown.

V is TRBV7-2 and J is TRBJ2-1; TRBD2 matches 12 bases. This TCR derives from a woman in her 30s with Graves' ophthalmopathy. Sequencing input: blood. CDR3 sequence: CASSLLTSGRRNEQFF. The DNA for the CDR3 is TGTGCCAGCAGCTTACTGACTAGCGGGAGACGTAATGAGCAGTTCTTC.